The entry that follows covers one TCR beta chain sequence. The sample is drawn from a study of T cells in Graves' hyperthyroidism and ophthalmopathy. Trimming pared 0 bases from V and 3 bases from J, leaving 19 bases between. This CDR3 has 18 amino acids. Germline V gene lookup returns CDR1 SGHRS and CDR2 YFSETQ. On the basis of clinical symptoms, serum thyroxine and TRAb, thyroid ultrasound and orbital computed tomography, diagnoses were made. Isolation of PBMCs was performed on about 9.9 ml fresh peripheral blood. Researchers amplified the TCR beta CDR3 regions from RNA transcripts. Initially, a first-round RT-PCR of the TCR CDR3 employed the HTBI primer set. Each CDR3 protein gets one entry after TCRdb re-called the multiplex PCR reads with MiXCR. The table has around 400,000 distinct CDR3 sequences, roughly 25% seen once.

The sequenced sample consisted of blood. The receptor's source is a man over 45 with Graves' hyperthyroidism. The rearrangement uses TRBV5-1 and TRBJ2-1; perhaps TRBD1 as D (7 bases). The CDR3 here is CASSLGRGRFGFYNEQFF. The CDR3 DNA sequence: TGCGCCAGCAGCTTGGGGAGGGGGCGCTTTGGGTTCTACAATGAGCAGTTCTTC.